The 5 T cell receptor beta chains presented below share a single source sample, sequenced in a study of blood T cell repertoires in COVID-19 (TCRdb year 2020). Libraries came from the immunoSEQ multiplex PCR assay. TCRdb obtained this table from immuneACCESS and retained in-frame rearrangements with V and J assigned. These tables miss some clones; where compared with another copy, unresolved V genes account for less than half of the shortfall, and the remainder is unexplained. This sample lists approximately 300,000 clones; around nine tenths were detected once. The ten largest make up roughly a tenth of the sample. The sequencing input was PBMCs or T cells enriched from blood (not recorded which). The source of these receptors is a woman in her twenties or thirties who had recovered from COVID-19.

J is TRBJ2-7 and V is TRBV18, with 10 bases matching TRBD1. The V gene's germline CDR1 is KGHSH and CDR2 LQKENI. CDR3 length equals 19 residues. V lost 4 bases to trimming and J lost 5 bases; unmatched junction nucleotides: 20. CDR3 sequence: CASSLKMNHGTGALDEQYF. DNA of the CDR3: TGTGCCAGCTCACTTAAAATGAATCACGGGACAGGGGCCCTGGACGAGCAGTACTTC.

The chain recombines TRBV3-1 (or the pseudogene TRBV3-2) with TRBJ1-3; 11 bases fit TRBD1. CDR1 is LGHDT, CDR2 YNNKEL, per germline (reference sequence). Germline trimming cut 4 bases from V and 6 bases from J; bases unmatched to any gene: 5. The CDR3 totals 15 residues. The CDR3 is CASSLGTGGVNTIYF. The CDR3 coding sequence is TGTGCCAGCAGCCTGGGGACAGGGGGAGTAAACACCATATATTTT.

This chain uses TRBV2 with TRBJ1-5; 8 nucleotides match TRBD1. CDR1 is SNHLY and CDR2 is FYNNEI in the germline V gene. The CDR3 covers 15 residues. V lost 9 bases, J lost 2 bases, and 9 bases stayed unmatched. The DNA for the CDR3 is TGTGCCAGTAATGCCGGGACAGGACGCAATCAGCCCCAGCATTTT. Its translation is CASNAGTGRNQPQHF.

The chain recombines TRBV7-8 with TRBJ1-5; D uncertain. This CDR3 has 14 residues. Trimming stripped 4 bases from V and 7 bases from J, with 14 bases between. CDR1 and CDR2 from the germline V gene are SGHVS and FQNEAQ. The CDR3 DNA reads TGTGCCAGCAGCTCTCGGCGAGGGAGACAGCCCCAGCATTTT. Translating it yields CASSSRRGRQPQHF. The full variable domain, rest sourced from reference TRBV7-8 and TRBJ1-5, is GAGVSQSPRYKVAKRGQDVALRCDPISGHVSLFWYQQALGQGPEFLTYFQNEAQLDKSGLPSDRFFAERPEGSVSTLKIQRTQQEDSAVYLCASSSRRGRQPQHFGDGTRLSIL.

J is TRBJ2-7 and V is TRBV5-8; D is uncertain. Germline values: CDR1 SGHTS, CDR2 YDEGEE. V was cut by 0 bases and J by 0 bases, with 13 bases left in between. The length of the CDR3 is 16 residues. Here the CDR3 DNA reads TGTGCCAGCAGCTTGGACCTGCGAAGTTACTCCTACGAGCAGTACTTC. It codes for CASSLDLRSYSYEQYF.